This section outlines one T cell receptor beta chain sequence together with its context. Its matching antigen is unknown. This entry comes from a study of blood T cells in healthy people across ages. Study-level results: Age showed a roughly linear inverse relationship with TCR beta diversity per million T cells.

This CDR3 has 16 residues. The germline V gene has CDR1 SEHNR and CDR2 FQNEAQ (reference sequence). Losses at the gene ends were 5 bases for V and 4 bases for J; bases not matched to a gene: 12. For the second PCR, which ran for about 6 to 11 cycles, a sample-barcoded 5' primer and a J-beta primer mix were used. TCRdb called the 5' RACE reads again in MiXCR, with one record for every CDR3 protein. The data show 550,000 to 700,000 distinct CDR3 sequences, roughly 29% seen once. The TCR sequence derives from a woman aged 70-85 years in good health. The sample comprised blood. The chain uses TRBV7-9 and TRBJ1-2, with TRBD1 identical over 8 bases. CDR3: CASSPADRAVGYGYTF. DNA of the CDR3: TGTGCCAGCAGCCCGGCGGACAGGGCAGTCGGCTATGGCTACACCTTC.